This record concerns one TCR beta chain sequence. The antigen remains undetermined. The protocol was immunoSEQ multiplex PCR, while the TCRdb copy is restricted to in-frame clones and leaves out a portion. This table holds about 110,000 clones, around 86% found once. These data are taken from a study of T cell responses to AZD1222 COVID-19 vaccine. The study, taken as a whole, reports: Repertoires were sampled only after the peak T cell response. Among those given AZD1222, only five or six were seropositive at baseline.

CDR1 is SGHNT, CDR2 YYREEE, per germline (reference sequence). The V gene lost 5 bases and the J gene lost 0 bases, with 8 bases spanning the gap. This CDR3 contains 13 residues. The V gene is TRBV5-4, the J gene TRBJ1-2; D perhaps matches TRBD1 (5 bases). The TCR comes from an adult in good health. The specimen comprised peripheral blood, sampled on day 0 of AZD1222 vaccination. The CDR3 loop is CASRGLTNYGYTF. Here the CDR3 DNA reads TGTGCCAGCAGGGGACTAACTAACTATGGCTACACCTTC.